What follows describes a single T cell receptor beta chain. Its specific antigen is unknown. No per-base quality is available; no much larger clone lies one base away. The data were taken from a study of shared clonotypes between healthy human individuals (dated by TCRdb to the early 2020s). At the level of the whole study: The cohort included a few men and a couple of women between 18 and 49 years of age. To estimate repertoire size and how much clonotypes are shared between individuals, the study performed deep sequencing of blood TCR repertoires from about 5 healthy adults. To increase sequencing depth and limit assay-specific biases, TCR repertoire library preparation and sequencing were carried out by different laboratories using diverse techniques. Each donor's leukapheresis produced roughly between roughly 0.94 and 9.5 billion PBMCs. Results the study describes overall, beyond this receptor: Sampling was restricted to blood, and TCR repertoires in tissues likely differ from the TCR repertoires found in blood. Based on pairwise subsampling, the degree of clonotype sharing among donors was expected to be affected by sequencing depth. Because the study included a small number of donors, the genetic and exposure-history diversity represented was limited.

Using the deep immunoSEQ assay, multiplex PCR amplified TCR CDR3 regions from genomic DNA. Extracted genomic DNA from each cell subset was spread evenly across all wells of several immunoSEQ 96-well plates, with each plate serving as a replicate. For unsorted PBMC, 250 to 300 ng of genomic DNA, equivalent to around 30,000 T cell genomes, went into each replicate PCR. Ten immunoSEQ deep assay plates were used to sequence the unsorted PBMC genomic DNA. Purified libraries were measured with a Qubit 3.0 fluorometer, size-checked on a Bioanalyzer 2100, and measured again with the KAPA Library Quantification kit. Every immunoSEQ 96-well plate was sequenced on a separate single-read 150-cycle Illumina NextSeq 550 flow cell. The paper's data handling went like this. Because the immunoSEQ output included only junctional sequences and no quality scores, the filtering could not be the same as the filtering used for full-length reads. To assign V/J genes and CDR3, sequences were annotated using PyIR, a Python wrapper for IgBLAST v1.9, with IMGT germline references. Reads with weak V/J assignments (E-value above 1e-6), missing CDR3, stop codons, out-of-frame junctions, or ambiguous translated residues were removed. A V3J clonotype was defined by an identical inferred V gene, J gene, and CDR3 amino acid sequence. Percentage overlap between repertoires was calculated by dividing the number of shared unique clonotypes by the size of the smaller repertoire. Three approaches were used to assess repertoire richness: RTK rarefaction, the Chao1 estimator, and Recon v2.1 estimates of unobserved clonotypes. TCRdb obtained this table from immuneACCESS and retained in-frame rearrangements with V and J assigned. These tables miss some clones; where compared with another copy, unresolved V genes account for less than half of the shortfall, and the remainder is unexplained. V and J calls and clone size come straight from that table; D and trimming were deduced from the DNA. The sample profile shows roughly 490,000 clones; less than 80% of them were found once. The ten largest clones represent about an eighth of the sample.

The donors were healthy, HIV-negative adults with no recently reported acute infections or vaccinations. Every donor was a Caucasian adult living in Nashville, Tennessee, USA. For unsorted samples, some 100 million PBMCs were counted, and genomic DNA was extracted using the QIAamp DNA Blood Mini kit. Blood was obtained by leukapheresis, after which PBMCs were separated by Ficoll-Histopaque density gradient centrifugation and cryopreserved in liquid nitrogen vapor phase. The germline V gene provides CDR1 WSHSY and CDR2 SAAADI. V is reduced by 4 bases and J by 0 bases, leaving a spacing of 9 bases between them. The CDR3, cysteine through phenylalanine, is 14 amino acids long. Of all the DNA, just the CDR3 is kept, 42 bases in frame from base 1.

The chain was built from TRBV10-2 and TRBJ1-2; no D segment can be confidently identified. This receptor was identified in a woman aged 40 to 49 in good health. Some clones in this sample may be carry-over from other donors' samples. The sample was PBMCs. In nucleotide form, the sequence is TGCGCCAGCAGTGTTAGCCGCCCTAACTATGGCTACACCTTC. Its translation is CASSVSRPNYGYTF.